Below, 12 T cell receptor beta chains from the same sample are listed, as sequenced in a study of early T cells in non-severe SARS-CoV-2 infection. TCRdb reanalysed the 5' RACE reads using MiXCR and keeps one entry per CDR3 protein. The sample records 55,000 to 75,000 distinct CDR3 sequences, more than 7% being singletons. The specimen was whole blood. Source of these receptors: an adult who was a healthcare worker with PCR-confirmed SARS-CoV-2 infection or an uninfected control (not recorded which).

This chain uses TRBV7-2 with TRBJ2-1; 8 bases are shared with TRBD2. The CDR3 covers 15 residues. In germline, CDR1 is SGHTA, CDR2 FQGNSA. V trimming: 0 bases; J trimming: 7 bases; junction bases outside the gene matches: 5. The CDR3 spells CASSLAGLGDNEQFF. In DNA, the CDR3 is TGTGCCAGCAGCTTAGCGGGACTAGGCGATAATGAGCAGTTCTTC.

In this sample, this clonotype turned up many times. The V call is TRBV7-6, the J call TRBJ2-1; no clear D. Trimming pared 1 base from V and 5 bases from J, leaving 6 bases between. The CDR3 loop spans 13 amino acids. CDR1 SGHVS and CDR2 FNYEAQ come from the germline V gene. The CDR3 loop reads CASSLGAHNEQFF. The CDR3 DNA sequence: TGTGCCAGCAGCTTAGGGGCCCACAATGAGCAGTTCTTC.

The rearrangement joins TRBV20-1 to TRBJ2-5; D gene uncertain. Germline CDR1 reads DFQATT; CDR2 reads SNEGSKA (reference sequence). CDR3 length: 12 amino acids. V was cut by 6 bases and J by 0 bases, with 8 bases left in between. CDR3 residues: CSAPAYQETQYF. CDR3 DNA sequence: TGCAGTGCCCCAGCCTACCAAGAGACCCAGTACTTC.

This clonotype was detected ten times or more. V and J are TRBV18 and TRBJ1-6; D gene uncertain. The CDR3 is made up of 14 amino acids. The V gene lost 1 base and the J gene lost 5 bases, with 6 bases spanning the gap. Per the germline V gene, CDR1 is KGHSH and CDR2 is LQKENI. CDR3 coding DNA: TGTGCCAGCTCACCACAGGGAAATAATTCACCCCTCCACTTT. The encoded protein is CASSPQGNNSPLHF.

In this sample, this clonotype turned up many times. This chain links TRBV29-1 with TRBJ2-7; TRBD1 aligns across 9 bases. The CDR3 contains 13 residues. CDR1 is SQVTM, CDR2 ANQGSEA, per germline. Unmatched junction bases numbered 9, after V lost 1 base and J lost 11 bases. The CDR3 DNA follows: TGCAGCGTTGAAGGACCCGGGACAGGGAAGGAGTACTTC. Translating gives CSVEGPGTGKEYF.

This clonotype was observed at least ten times. The chain recombines TRBV30 with TRBJ2-1, with no clear D. Germline CDR1 and CDR2: GTSNPN and SVGIG (reference sequence). Trimming removed 7 bases from V and 3 bases from J, with 16 bases in between. CDR3 length: 14 amino acids. CDR3: CAFALKLNYNEQFF. CDR3 nucleotides: TGTGCCTTCGCCCTAAAATTAAACTACAATGAGCAGTTCTTC. The whole variable domain, filled in from reference TRBV30 and TRBJ2-1, reads SQTIHQWPATLVQPVGSPLSLECTVEGTSNPNLYWYRQAAGRGLQLLFYSVGIGQISSEVPQNLSASRPQDRQFILSSKKLLLSDSGFYLCAFALKLNYNEQFFGPGTRLTVL.

This clonotype came up a few times. The chain employs TRBV27 and TRBJ2-3; D may be TRBD1 or TRBD2 (6 bases each). The CDR3 totals 17 residues. The ends were cut back, 2 bases at V and 1 base at J, with 16 bases in the middle. Germline CDR1 and CDR2: MNHEY and SMNVEV (reference sequence). CDR3 sequence: CASSLRGRGRRTDTQYF. For the CDR3, the DNA is TGTGCCAGCAGTTTACGGGGACGGGGGCGTCGCACAGATACGCAGTATTTT.

This clonotype was counted a few times. The J gene is TRBJ2-3, the V gene TRBV27, with 10 positions matching TRBD1. Germline V CDR1 and CDR2: MNHEY, SMNVEV (reference sequence). V trimming: 4 bases; J trimming: 0 bases; junction bases outside the gene matches: 4. The CDR3 loop spans 16 amino acids. This CDR3 reads CASSSGTGESTDTQYF. The CDR3 DNA reads as TGTGCCAGCAGTTCCGGGACAGGGGAAAGCACAGATACGCAGTATTTT.

In this sample, this clonotype turned up a few times. The chain joins TRBV18 to TRBJ2-3, with 8 bases fitting TRBD1. The CDR3 sequence is 15 residues long. CDR1 KGHSH and CDR2 LQKENI come from the germline V gene. With V trimmed by 3 bases and J by 4 bases, 6 bases remained unmatched. CDR3 amino acids: CASSPTQGAADTQYF. As DNA, the CDR3 is TGTGCCAGCTCACCCACCCAGGGGGCAGCAGATACGCAGTATTTT.

This clonotype was seen a handful of times. The chain carries TRBV5-1 and TRBJ1-1; D uncertain. Germline CDR1 reads SGHRS; CDR2 reads YFSETQ. CDR3 size: 15 residues. Between the trimmed V and J ends, which lost 4 bases and 1 base, there was a span of 14 bases. CDR3 sequence reads: CASSPVMLSNTEAFF. In nucleotides, the CDR3 is TGCGCCAGCAGCCCAGTGATGTTGTCGAACACTGAAGCTTTCTTT.

This clonotype was picked up many times. This chain links TRBV29-1 with TRBJ2-3; D may be TRBD1 (5 bases). V was clipped by 0 bases and J by 2 bases, with 12 bases between them. The CDR3 contains 15 residues. Germline V lookup: CDR1 SQVTM, CDR2 ANQGSEA. The CDR3 nucleotides read TGCAGCGTTGAAGATGACCAGGGAAACACAGATACGCAGTATTTT. This encodes CSVEDDQGNTDTQYF.

The chain links TRBV5-1 to TRBJ2-1, with 8 bases fitting TRBD1. V shed 2 bases and J 5 bases; nucleotides not matched to a gene: 6. This CDR3 has 15 residues. Looked up from germline, CDR1 is SGHRS and CDR2 is YFSETQ. The CDR3 coding sequence is TGCGCCAGCAGCTTAACCAGGGGGCCTAACAATGAGCAGTTCTTC. Translated, it gives CASSLTRGPNNEQFF.